This T cell receptor (beta chain) originates from a study of blood T cell repertoires in COVID-19. V lost 7 bases and J lost 6, with 12 bases in between. CDR1 is SQVTM, CDR2 ANQGSEA, per germline. The CDR3 contains 12 residues. Authors' processing steps: Nucleated cell counts were estimated from reference gene primer amplification. TCRdb keeps only in-frame clones here, not all; method: immunoSEQ multiplex PCR. The V and J calls and clone size were taken over from that table, and D and trimming were inferred from the DNA. The sample lists fewer than 200,000 clones; approximately 86% were seen once. This sequence was found in a woman aged 50 to 65 with acute or convalescent COVID-19. The chain links TRBV29-1 to TRBJ1-4, with a tentative D call TRBD1 (6 bases). The sample consisted of peripheral blood. Written as DNA, the CDR3 is TGCAGCGCACAAGGGGGGGATGAAAAACTGTTTTTT. This gives the protein CSAQGGDEKLFF. The variable domain in full, with the rest retrieved from reference TRBV29-1 and TRBJ1-4, is SAVISQKPSRDICQRGTSLTIQCQVDSQVTMMFWYRQQPGQSLTLIATANQGSEATYESGFVIDKFPISRPNLTFSTLTVSNMSPEDSSIYLCSAQGGDEKLFFGSGTQLSVL.